This T cell receptor (beta chain) emerged from a study of cytomegalovirus exposure and HLA in healthy donors. Overall study findings and caveats: Many donors carried some public TCRs, although rarity characterized most TCR sequences. Segments of the TCR beta V type were, in most cases, productive about 87% or about 30% of the time in an earlier analysis.

The V end lost 5 bases, the J end lost 7 bases, and 15 bases lay between the germline ends. The CDR3 length is 14 residues. The germline gives CDR1 LNHNV, CDR2 YYDKDF (reference sequence). Worth noting for this clone: The antigen is undetermined.

Amplification used 60 Vbeta primers and 13 Jbeta primers. The data were produced by immunoSEQ multiplex PCR, yet TCRdb's version contains in-frame clones alone and is incomplete. The profile covers about 130,000 clones, with roughly four fifths appearing a single time and less than 7% taken by the ten largest. This cohort consisted of healthy bone marrow donors. The chain joins TRBV15 to TRBJ2-1; perhaps TRBD2 as D (6 bases). Sequencing was performed on PBMCs. The sequence was obtained from a woman in her forties or fifties in good health and CMV-seropositive. The CDR3 region has the DNA TGTGCCACCAGCGGGAGACAGCGGGCAAATGAGCAGTTCTTC. This gives the protein CATSGRQRANEQFF.